The 21 T cell receptor beta chains reported below all come from one sample, sequenced in a study of blood T cell repertoires in COVID-19. Repertoires were generated with immunoSEQ multiplex PCR, while TCRdb's copy carries only in-frame clones and drops some. Of about 270,000 clones listed, around 89% were seen once; the top ten hold over 2%. Sequencing was carried out using PBMCs or T cells enriched from blood (not recorded which). These receptor sequences come from a woman under 30 who had recovered from COVID-19.

This chain connects TRBV3-1 (or the pseudogene TRBV3-2) to TRBJ1-1; weak D call: TRBD1 (5 bases). Deletions cut 4 bases from V and 1 base from J, with 13 bases between. The CDR3 runs to 15 residues. From germline, CDR1 is LGHDT and CDR2 YNNKEL (reference sequence). CDR3 in amino acids: CASSPPSTANTEAFF. CDR3 coding DNA: TGTGCCAGCAGCCCACCCTCGACAGCGAACACTGAAGCTTTCTTT.

The chain uses TRBV5-1 and TRBJ1-1; D ambiguous. CDR1 and CDR2 from the germline V gene are SGHRS and YFSETQ. V was pared by 0 bases and J by 7 bases, with 13 bases between. This CDR3 is built from 14 residues. The CDR3 sequence: CASSLGSSLLEAFF. Written as DNA, the CDR3 is TGCGCCAGCAGCTTGGGAAGTAGTCTACTTGAAGCTTTCTTT.

CDR3 DNA sequence: TGTGCCAGCAGGATGCAGGGCACAACTAATGAAAAACTGTTTTTT. Its protein product is CASRMQGTTNEKLFF. The gene calls are TRBV6-5 and TRBJ1-4; a possible D gene is TRBD1 (5 bases). Germline V CDR1 and CDR2: MNHEY, SVGAGI. V was trimmed by 6 bases and J by 0 bases, leaving 11 bases between them. The CDR3 is made up of 15 amino acids.

The rearrangement uses TRBV11-2 and TRBJ2-5, with 11 positions matching TRBD2. The germline V gene encodes CDR1 SGHAT and CDR2 FQNNGV. The CDR3 loop spans 15 amino acids. Unmatched junction bases numbered 3, after V lost 0 bases and J lost 6 bases. CDR3 sequence (DNA): TGTGCCAGCAGCTTAGATGGGACTAGCGGACAGACCCAGTACTTC. Translation gives CASSLDGTSGQTQYF.

A few counts support this clone. The J gene is TRBJ1-6, the V gene TRBV2; D ambiguous. Trimming cost V 3 bases and J 7 bases, with 13 bases left between them. Germline CDR1 reads SNHLY; CDR2 reads FYNNEI. The CDR3 consists of 15 residues. The DNA for the CDR3 is TGTGCCAGCAGTGACGGCGCAGCGAGAAATTCACCCCTCCACTTT. This sequence encodes CASSDGAARNSPLHF.

Here the CDR3 DNA reads TGTGCCAGCAGTCTCCCCCCTAGGGAAGCTTTCTTT. Encoded protein: CASSLPPREAFF. This chain joins TRBV5-5 and TRBJ1-1, with D unresolved. The germline V and J ends were trimmed by 5 bases and 8 bases, with 13 bases remaining between them. This CDR3 region has 12 residues. Germline V gene sequence: CDR1 SGHKS, CDR2 YYEKEE (reference sequence). Together with reference TRBV5-5 and TRBJ1-1, the CDR3 gives the full variable domain: DAGVTQSPTHLIKTRGQQVTLRCSPISGHKSVSWYQQVLGQGPQFIFQYYEKEERGRGNFPDRFSARQFPNYSSELNVNALLLGDSALYLCASSLPPREAFFGQGTRLTVV.

The chain joins TRBV7-3 to TRBJ2-5; D possibly corresponds to TRBD2 (6 bases). V was shortened by 0 bases and J by 9 bases, with 14 bases between the two germline ends. The CDR3 is 14 amino acids. Germline V gene data show CDR1 as SGHTA and CDR2 as FQGTGA. The CDR3 is CASSLTGDSGAQYF. CDR3 sequence (DNA): TGTGCCAGCAGCTTAACCGGGGACTCGGGGGCCCAGTACTTC.

The chain employs TRBV19 and TRBJ2-7, with 13 positions matching TRBD2. The germline V gene encodes CDR1 LNHDA and CDR2 SQIVND (reference sequence). The CDR3 sequence is 18 residues long. V was clipped by 4 bases and J by 1 base; unmatched bases: 10. The CDR3 DNA is TGTGCCAGTAGTACCCCGACTAGCGGGGGGTCGGAGTCCTACGAGCAGTACTTC. Translating it yields CASSTPTSGGSESYEQYF. The variable domain in full, completed from reference TRBV19 and TRBJ2-7, reads DGGITQSPKYLFRKEGQNVTLSCEQNLNHDAMYWYRQDPGQGLRLIYYSQIVNDFQKGDIAEGYSVSREKKESFPLTVTSAQKNPTAFYLCASSTPTSGGSESYEQYFGPGTRLTVT.

V usage is TRBV4-2 and J usage is TRBJ1-5; a weak D match, TRBD1 (5 bases). This CDR3 contains 15 residues. V was trimmed by 1 base and J by 3 bases, leaving 10 bases between them. Germline values: CDR1 LGHNA, CDR2 YNFKEQ. CDR3 bases: TGTGCCAGCAGCCAAGGTGGGGGACTCAATCAGCCCCAGCATTTT. Its translation: CASSQGGGLNQPQHF.

J is TRBJ2-4 and V is TRBV11-2; a weak D match, TRBD2 (6 bases). Looked up from germline, CDR1 is SGHAT and CDR2 is FQNNGV. The CDR3 consists of 13 residues. V was clipped by 3 bases and J by 8 bases, with 11 bases between them. CDR3 DNA sequence: TGTGCCAGCAGCTTTGGGGGGTGGGACATTCAGTACTTC. This gives the protein CASSFGGWDIQYF. The full variable domain, in which reference TRBV11-2 and TRBJ2-4 provide the parts outside the CDR3, is EAGVAQSPRYKIIEKRQSVAFWCNPISGHATLYWYQQILGQGPKLLIQFQNNGVVDDSQLPKDRFSAERLKGVDSTLKIQPAKLEDSAVYLCASSFGGWDIQYFGAGTRLSVL.

This rearrangement joins TRBV2 to TRBJ1-1, with D perhaps matching TRBD1 (5 bases). This CDR3 has 13 residues. Germline V gene lookup returns CDR1 SNHLY and CDR2 FYNNEI. Trimming took off 1 base at V and 3 bases at J, with 6 bases between the two ends. The CDR3 DNA reads TGTGCCAGCAGTGAAGAGGGGTACACTGAAGCTTTCTTT. This translates into CASSEEGYTEAFF.

The chain carries TRBV6-5 and TRBJ1-1; 7 nucleotides agree with TRBD1. The V gene end was trimmed by 0 bases and the J gene end by 0 bases; junction bases not matched to a gene: 1. This CDR3 has 15 amino acids. CDR1 is MNHEY, CDR2 SVGAGI, per germline. CDR3 DNA sequence: TGTGCCAGCAGTTACTCGGGACAGATGAACACTGAAGCTTTCTTT. Protein sequence: CASSYSGQMNTEAFF.

The chain employs TRBV6-4 and TRBJ2-3; 8 bases line up with TRBD2. J gave up 5 bases and V 7 bases, and 11 bases lay outside the gene matches. Germline CDR1 is MRHNA and CDR2 is SNTAGT. This CDR3 has 15 residues. CDR3 region: CASTILSGGLDTQYF. The CDR3 region has the DNA TGTGCCAGCACTATACTAAGCGGGGGATTAGATACGCAGTATTTT.

The chain employs TRBV5-1 and TRBJ1-1; D unclear. Germline values: CDR1 SGHRS, CDR2 YFSETQ. V was trimmed by 4 bases and J by 0 bases, leaving 10 bases between them. The CDR3 runs 14 residues. The CDR3 here is CASSGTGLNTEAFF. Here the CDR3 DNA reads TGCGCCAGCAGCGGAACGGGGTTGAACACTGAAGCTTTCTTT.

The CDR3 region has the DNA TGTGCCAGCAGCTTAGGAGTTGGTAGCAATCAGCCCCAGCATTTT. It codes for CASSLGVGSNQPQHF. V and J are TRBV7-2 and TRBJ1-5; no clear D gene. Germline V CDR1 and CDR2: SGHTA, FQGNSA. This CDR3 region has 15 residues. Trimming removed 1 base at V and 0 bases at J, with 7 bases between.

The chain has TRBV19 and TRBJ1-2, with a tentative D call TRBD1 (5 bases). The CDR3 totals 14 residues. CDR1 LNHDA and CDR2 SQIVND come from the germline V gene (reference sequence). Trimming took off 3 bases at V and 2 bases at J, with 10 bases between the two ends. The CDR3 DNA is TGTGCCAGTAGTATCCGACAGACGAACTATGGCTACACCTTC. Translated, it gives CASSIRQTNYGYTF.

V usage is TRBV6-5 and J usage is TRBJ1-2, with D unresolved. Germline CDR1 reads MNHEY; CDR2 reads SVGAGI. This CDR3 comprises 14 residues. The V end was cut by 4 bases, the J end by 1 base, with 10 bases between. CDR3 in amino acids: CASSSTTINYGYTF. The CDR3, as DNA: TGTGCCAGCAGTTCCACGACAATTAACTATGGCTACACCTTC.

The chain carries TRBV28 and TRBJ2-4; D not certain. CDR1 is MDHEN, CDR2 SYDVKM, per germline. The CDR3 contains 13 residues. V shed 1 base and J shed 9 bases, with 10 bases lying between them. CDR3 sequence (DNA): TGTGCCAGCAGTTTATTCCCTACTGGCATTCAGTACTTC. It encodes CASSLFPTGIQYF.

J is TRBJ1-3 and V is TRBV5-6; possibly TRBD1 for D (6 bases). Germline values: CDR1 SGHDT, CDR2 YYEEEE. Deletions cut 4 bases from V and 1 base from J, with 12 bases between. This CDR3 contains 15 residues. The CDR3 here is CASSPRGFSGNTIYF. The CDR3 DNA reads TGTGCCAGCAGCCCCAGGGGCTTTTCTGGAAACACCATATATTTT.

V and J are TRBV27 and TRBJ2-2; 7 positions agree with TRBD1. The V segment lost 6 bases and the J segment 6 bases; nucleotides outside the gene matches: 7. The CDR3 spans 14 residues. Looked up from germline, CDR1 is MNHEY and CDR2 is SMNVEV (reference sequence). The CDR3 DNA sequence: TGTGCCAGCAGATGGACAGGTCCCGCCGGGGAGCTGTTTTTT. Translating it yields CASRWTGPAGELFF.

This chain uses TRBV9 with TRBJ2-5; 8 bases are a match to TRBD2. V dropped 4 bases and J dropped 5; count of bases not matched to a gene: 10. The length of the CDR3 is 15 residues. The V gene's germline CDR1 is SGDLS and CDR2 YYNGEE. Here the CDR3 DNA reads TGTGCCAGCAGCTCCCCGGGGGGGCATTTGGAGACCCAGTACTTC. The encoded protein is CASSSPGGHLETQYF.